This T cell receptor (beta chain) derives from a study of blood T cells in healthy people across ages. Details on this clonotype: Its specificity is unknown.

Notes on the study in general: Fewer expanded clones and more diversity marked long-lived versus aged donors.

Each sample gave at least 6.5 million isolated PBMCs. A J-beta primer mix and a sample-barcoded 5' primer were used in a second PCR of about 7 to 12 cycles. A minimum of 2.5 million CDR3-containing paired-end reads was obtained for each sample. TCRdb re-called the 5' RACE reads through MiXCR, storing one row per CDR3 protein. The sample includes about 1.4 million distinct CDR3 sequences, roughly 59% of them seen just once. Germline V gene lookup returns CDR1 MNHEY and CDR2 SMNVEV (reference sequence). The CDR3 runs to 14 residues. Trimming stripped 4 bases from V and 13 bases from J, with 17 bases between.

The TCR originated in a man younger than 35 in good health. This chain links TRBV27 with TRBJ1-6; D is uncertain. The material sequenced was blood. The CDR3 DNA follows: TGTGCCAGCAGTTCCACCTGGGAGTTCTTGCCCCTCCACTTT. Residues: CASSSTWEFLPLHF.